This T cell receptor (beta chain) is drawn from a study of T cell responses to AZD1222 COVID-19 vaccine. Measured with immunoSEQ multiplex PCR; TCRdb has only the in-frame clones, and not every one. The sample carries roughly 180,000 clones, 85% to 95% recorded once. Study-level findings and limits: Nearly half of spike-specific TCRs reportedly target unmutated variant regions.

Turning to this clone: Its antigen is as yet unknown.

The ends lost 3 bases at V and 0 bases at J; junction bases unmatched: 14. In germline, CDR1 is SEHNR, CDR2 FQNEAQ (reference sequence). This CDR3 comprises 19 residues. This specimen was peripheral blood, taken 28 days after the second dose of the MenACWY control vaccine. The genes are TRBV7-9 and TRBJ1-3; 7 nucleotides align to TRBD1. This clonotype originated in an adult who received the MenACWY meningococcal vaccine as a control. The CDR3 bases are TGTGCCAGCAGCTTGCTAATGCGACAGGGACAAATCTCTGGAAACACCATATATTTT. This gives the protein CASSLLMRQGQISGNTIYF.